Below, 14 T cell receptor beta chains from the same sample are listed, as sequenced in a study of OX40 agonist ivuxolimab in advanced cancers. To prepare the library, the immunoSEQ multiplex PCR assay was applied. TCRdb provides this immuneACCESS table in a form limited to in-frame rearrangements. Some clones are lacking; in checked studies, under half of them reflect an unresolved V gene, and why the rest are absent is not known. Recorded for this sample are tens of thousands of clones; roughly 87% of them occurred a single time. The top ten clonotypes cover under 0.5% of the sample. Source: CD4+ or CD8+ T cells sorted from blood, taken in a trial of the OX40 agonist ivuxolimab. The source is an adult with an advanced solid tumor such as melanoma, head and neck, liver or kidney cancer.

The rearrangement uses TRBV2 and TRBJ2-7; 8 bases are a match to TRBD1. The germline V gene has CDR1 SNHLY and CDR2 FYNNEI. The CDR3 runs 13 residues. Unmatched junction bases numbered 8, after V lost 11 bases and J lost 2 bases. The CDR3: CAGGGTGAYEQYF. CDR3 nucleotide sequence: TGTGCCGGTGGAGGGACAGGTGCCTACGAGCAGTACTTC.

The CDR3 spells CASSSTPGQGDYEQYF. The CDR3 DNA follows: TGTGCCAGCAGCTCGACCCCGGGACAGGGGGATTACGAGCAGTACTTC. The chain uses TRBV7-9 and TRBJ2-5, with 11 bases lining up with TRBD1. The end of the DNA fits TRBJ2-7 better, so the J call may be wrong. This CDR3 is built from 16 residues. CDR1 is SEHNR, CDR2 FQNEAQ, per germline (reference sequence).

The DNA of the CDR3 is TGTGCCAGCAGCTTAGTGGGGTCAACCGGGGGGACCCAGTACTTC. It translates to CASSLVGSTGGTQYF. J is TRBJ2-5 and V is TRBV7-9; D is perhaps TRBD2 (6 bases). The V end lost 1 base, the J end lost 7 bases, and 16 bases lay between the germline ends. CDR1 SEHNR and CDR2 FQNEAQ come from the germline V gene (reference sequence). CDR3 length: 15 amino acids. The full variable domain, its missing parts supplied by reference TRBV7-9 and TRBJ2-5, is DTGVSQNPRHKITKRGQNVTFRCDPISEHNRLYWYRQTLGQGPEFLTYFQNEAQLEKSRLLSDRFSAERPKGSFSTLEIQRTEQGDSAMYLCASSLVGSTGGTQYFGPGTRLLVL.

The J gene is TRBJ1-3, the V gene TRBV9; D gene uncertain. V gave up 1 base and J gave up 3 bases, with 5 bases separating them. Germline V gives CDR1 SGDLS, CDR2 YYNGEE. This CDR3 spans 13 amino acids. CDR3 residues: CASSVTSGNTIYF. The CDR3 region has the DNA TGTGCCAGCAGCGTAACGAGTGGAAACACCATATATTTT.

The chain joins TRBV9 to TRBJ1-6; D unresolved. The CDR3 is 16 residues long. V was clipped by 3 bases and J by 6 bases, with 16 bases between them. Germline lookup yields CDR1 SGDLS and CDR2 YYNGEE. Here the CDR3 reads CASSARDWATNSPLHF. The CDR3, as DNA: TGTGCCAGCAGCGCCAGAGACTGGGCGACTAATTCACCCCTCCACTTT.

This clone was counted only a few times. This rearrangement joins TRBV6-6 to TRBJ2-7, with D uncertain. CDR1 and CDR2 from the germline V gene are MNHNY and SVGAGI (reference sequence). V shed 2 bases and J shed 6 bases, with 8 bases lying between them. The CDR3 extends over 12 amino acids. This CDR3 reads CASSYPKGEQYF. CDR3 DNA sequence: TGTGCCAGCAGTTACCCCAAAGGCGAGCAGTACTTC.

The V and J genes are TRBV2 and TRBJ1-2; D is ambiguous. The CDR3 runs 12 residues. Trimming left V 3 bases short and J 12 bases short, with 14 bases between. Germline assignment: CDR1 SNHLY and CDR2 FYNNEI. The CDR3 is CASSDPLLSNTF. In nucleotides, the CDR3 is TGTGCCAGCAGTGATCCGCTTCTCTCAAACACCTTC.

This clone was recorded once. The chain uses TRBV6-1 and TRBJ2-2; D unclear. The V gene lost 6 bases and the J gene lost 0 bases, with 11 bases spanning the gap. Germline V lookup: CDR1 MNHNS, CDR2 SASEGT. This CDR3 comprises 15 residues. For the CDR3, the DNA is TGTGCCAGCAGCCAATCGACCTCGAACACCGGGGAGCTGTTTTTT. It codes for CASSQSTSNTGELFF.

The CDR3 DNA sequence: TGTGCCACCAGCAGTGAGGGGGCGCGGACAGATACGCAGTATTTT. Its protein is CATSSEGARTDTQYF. This chain uses TRBV15 with TRBJ2-3; TRBD1 agrees at 7 bases. The CDR3 is 15 residues long. The junction had 6 bases not matched to a gene; V was cut back by 3 bases and J by 3 bases. Germline CDR1 and CDR2: LNHNV and YYDKDF (reference sequence).

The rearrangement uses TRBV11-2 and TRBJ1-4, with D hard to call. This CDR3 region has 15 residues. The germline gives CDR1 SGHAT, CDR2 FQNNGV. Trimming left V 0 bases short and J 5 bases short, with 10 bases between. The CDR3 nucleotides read TGTGCCAGCAGCTTAGAGTCTTGGCAGAATGAAAAACTGTTTTTT. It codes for CASSLESWQNEKLFF.

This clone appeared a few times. The CDR3 coding sequence is TGTGCCAGCAGCTTAGCGTCTGGGAGGGGTCAGCCCCAGCATTTT. Translated, it gives CASSLASGRGQPQHF. V is TRBV7-2 and J is TRBJ1-5; D may be TRBD1 (5 bases). This CDR3 region has 15 residues. In germline, CDR1 is SGHTA, CDR2 FQGNSA. V was cut by 0 bases and J by 6 bases, with 12 bases left in between.

CDR3 region: CASRGSLRETDTQYF. The CDR3 coding sequence is TGCGCCAGCAGAGGGTCGTTGAGGGAGACAGATACGCAGTATTTT. The gene calls are TRBV5-1 and TRBJ2-3; TRBD2 might be the D (5 bases). Trimming shortened V by 5 bases and J by 3 bases, and 16 bases separated the two germline ends. The CDR3 loop spans 15 amino acids. Germline CDR1 and CDR2: SGHRS and YFSETQ.

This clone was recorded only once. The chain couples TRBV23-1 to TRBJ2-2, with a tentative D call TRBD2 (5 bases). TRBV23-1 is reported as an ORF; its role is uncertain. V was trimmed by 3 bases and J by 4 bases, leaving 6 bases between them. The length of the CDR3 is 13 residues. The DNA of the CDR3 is TGCGCCAGCAGTCAGGGGAGCACCGGGGAGCTGTTTTTT. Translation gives CASSQGSTGELFF.

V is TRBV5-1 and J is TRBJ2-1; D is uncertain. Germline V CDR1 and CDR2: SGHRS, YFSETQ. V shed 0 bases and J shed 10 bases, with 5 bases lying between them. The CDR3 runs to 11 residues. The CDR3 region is CASSLVSEQFF. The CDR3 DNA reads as TGCGCCAGCAGCTTGGTGTCAGAGCAGTTCTTC.